This entry is about one T cell receptor (beta chain). The sample comes from a study of T-cell memory formation after mild COVID-19. In TCRdb, the 5' RACE reads were re-called with MiXCR into one record per CDR3 protein. The data contain 350,000 to 500,000 distinct CDR3 sequences, 20% to 25% of them singletons. The sequence derives from an adult woman who had mild COVID-19 (a few samples of this study predate the infection). Cell type and time point are not known. The sequenced sample consisted of PBMCs or a T cell subset sorted from them (not recorded which).

The CDR3 reads CASSPETGRVYEQYF. CDR3 nucleotides: TGTGCCAGCAGCCCCGAGACAGGGAGGGTTTACGAGCAGTACTTC. The rearrangement joins TRBV7-9 to TRBJ2-7, with D tentatively TRBD1 or TRBD2 (7 bases each). The V gene lost 5 bases and the J gene lost 4 bases, with 18 bases spanning the gap. CDR3 length: 15 amino acids. CDR1 is SEHNR, CDR2 FQNEAQ, per germline (reference sequence). The variable domain in full, completed from reference TRBV7-9 and TRBJ2-7, reads DTGVSQNPRHKITKRGQNVTFRCDPISEHNRLYWYRQTLGQGPEFLTYFQNEAQLEKSRLLSDRFSAERPKGSFSTLEIQRTEQGDSAMYLCASSPETGRVYEQYFGPGTRLTVT.